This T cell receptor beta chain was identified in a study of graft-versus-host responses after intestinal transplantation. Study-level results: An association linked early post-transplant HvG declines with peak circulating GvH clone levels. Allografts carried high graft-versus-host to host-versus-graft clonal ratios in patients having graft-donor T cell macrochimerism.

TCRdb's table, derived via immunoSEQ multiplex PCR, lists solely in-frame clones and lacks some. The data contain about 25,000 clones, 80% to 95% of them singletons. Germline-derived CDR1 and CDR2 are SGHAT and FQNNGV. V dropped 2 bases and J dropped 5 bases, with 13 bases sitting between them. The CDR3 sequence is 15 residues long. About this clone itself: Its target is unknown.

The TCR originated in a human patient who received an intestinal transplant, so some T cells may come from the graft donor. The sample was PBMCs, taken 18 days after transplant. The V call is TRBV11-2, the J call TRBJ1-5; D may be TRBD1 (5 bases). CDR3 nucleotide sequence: TGTGCCAGCAGCTTACACCCACAGGATCATCAGCCCCAGCATTTT. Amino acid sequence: CASSLHPQDHQPQHF.